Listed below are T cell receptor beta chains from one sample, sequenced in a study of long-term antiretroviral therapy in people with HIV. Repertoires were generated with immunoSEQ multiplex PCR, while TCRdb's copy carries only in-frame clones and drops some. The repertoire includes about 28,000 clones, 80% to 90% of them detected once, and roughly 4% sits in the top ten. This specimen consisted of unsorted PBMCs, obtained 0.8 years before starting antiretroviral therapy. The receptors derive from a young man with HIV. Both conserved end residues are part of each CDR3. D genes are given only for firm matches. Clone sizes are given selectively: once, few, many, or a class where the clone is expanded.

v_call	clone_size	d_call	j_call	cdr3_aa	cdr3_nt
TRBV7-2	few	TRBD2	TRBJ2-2	CASNPTGLAVTGELFF	TGTGCCAGCAACCCAACGGGACTAGCGGTTACCGGGGAGCTGTTTTTT
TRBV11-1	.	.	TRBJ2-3	CASILRRAVDTQYF	TGTGCCAGCATCCTCCGCAGGGCCGTAGATACGCAGTATTTT
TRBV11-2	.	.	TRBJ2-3	CASSLVPKDTQYF	TGTGCCAGCAGCTTAGTCCCTAAAGATACGCAGTATTTT
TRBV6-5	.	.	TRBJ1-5	CASQVGANQPQHF	TGTGCCAGCCAGGTTGGGGCCAATCAGCCCCAGCATTTT
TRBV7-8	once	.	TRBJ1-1	CASSRLSRTGPNTEAFF	TGTGCCAGCAGCAGACTTAGCCGAACAGGCCCGAACACTGAAGCTTTCTTT
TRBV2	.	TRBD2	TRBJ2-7	CASSESLAGGEQYF	TGTGCCAGCAGCGAGTCCCTAGCGGGAGGCGAGCAGTACTTC
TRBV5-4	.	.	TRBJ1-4	CASSVDGRNEKLFF	TGTGCCAGCAGCGTGGACGGGAGAAATGAAAAACTGTTTTTT
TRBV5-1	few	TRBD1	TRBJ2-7	CASSKGQGPSYEQYF	TGCGCCAGCAGCAAGGGACAGGGACCTTCCTACGAGCAGTACTTC
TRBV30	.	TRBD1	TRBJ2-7	CAWKKPGQSYEQYF	TGTGCCTGGAAAAAGCCGGGACAGAGCTACGAGCAGTACTTC
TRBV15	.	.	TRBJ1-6	CATSRDRQGSPLHF	TGTGCCACCAGCAGAGATCGCCAGGGCTCACCCCTCCACTTT
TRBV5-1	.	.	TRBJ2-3	CASSADGHGTDTQYF	TGCGCCAGCAGCGCGGACGGGCACGGCACAGATACGCAGTATTTT
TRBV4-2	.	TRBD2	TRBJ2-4	CASSQASILAGGVYIQYF	TGTGCCAGCAGCCAAGCCAGTATACTAGCGGGAGGAGTGTACATTCAGTACTTC
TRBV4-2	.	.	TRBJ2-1	CASSQEGRGAAINEQFF	TGTGCCAGCAGCCAAGAGGGCAGGGGAGCCGCAATCAATGAGCAGTTCTTC
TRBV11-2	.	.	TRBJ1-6	CASSLAKLGGSPLHF	TGTGCCAGCAGCTTAGCCAAGCTGGGGGGTTCACCCCTCCACTTT
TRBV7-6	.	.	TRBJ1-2	CASSLGREDYGYTF	TGTGCCAGCAGCTTAGGTAGGGAGGACTATGGCTACACCTTC
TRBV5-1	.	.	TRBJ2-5	CASSLTPKQETQYF	TGCGCCAGCAGCTTGACCCCGAAGCAAGAGACCCAGTACTTC
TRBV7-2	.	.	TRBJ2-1	CASSLEGGQSPKEQFF	TGTGCCAGCAGCTTAGAGGGGGGGCAGTCACCTAAGGAGCAGTTCTTC
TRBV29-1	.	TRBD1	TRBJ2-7	CSVGRGLDGEQYF	TGCAGCGTTGGCAGGGGGCTGGATGGAGAGCAGTACTTC
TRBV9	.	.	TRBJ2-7	CASSVGGGTVEQYF	TGTGCCAGCAGCGTAGGGGGCGGGACAGTGGAGCAGTACTTC
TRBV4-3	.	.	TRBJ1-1	CASSPYRASTEAFF	TGCGCCAGCAGCCCGTATAGGGCAAGCACTGAAGCTTTCTTT
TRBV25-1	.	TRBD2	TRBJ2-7	CASSGSRLADEQYF	TGTGCCAGCAGTGGCTCACGACTAGCTGACGAGCAGTACTTC
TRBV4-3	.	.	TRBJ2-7	CASSQDPATYEQYF	TGCGCCAGCAGCCAAGATCCGGCGACCTACGAGCAGTACTTC
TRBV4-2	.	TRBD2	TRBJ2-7	CASSQETSVAYEQYF	TGTGCCAGCAGCCAGGAAACTAGCGTAGCCTACGAGCAGTACTTC
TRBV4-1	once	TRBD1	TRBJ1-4	CASSPGTENEKLFF	TGCGCCAGCAGCCCCGGGACAGAGAATGAAAAACTGTTTTTT
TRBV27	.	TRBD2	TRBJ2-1	CASSLSGRAGNEQFF	TGTGCCAGCAGCCTTAGCGGGAGGGCCGGCAATGAGCAGTTCTTC
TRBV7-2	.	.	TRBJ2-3	CASSLLAKNADTQYF	TGTGCCAGCAGCTTACTAGCGAAGAACGCAGATACGCAGTATTTT
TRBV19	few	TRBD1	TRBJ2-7	CASSGTGVNEQYF	TGTGCCAGTAGCGGGACAGGGGTAAACGAGCAGTACTTC
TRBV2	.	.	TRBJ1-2	CAISSGTPGGYTF	TGTGCCATATCTTCCGGGACACCGGGCGGCTACACCTTC
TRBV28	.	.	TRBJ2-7	CACNEGGRQQYF	TGTGCCTGCAATGAGGGAGGACGACAGCAGTACTTC
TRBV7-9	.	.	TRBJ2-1	CASSVIGSEQFF	TGTGCCAGCAGCGTAATCGGTAGTGAGCAGTTCTTC
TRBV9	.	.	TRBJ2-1	CASSLGNEQFF	TGTGCCAGCAGCCTCGGGAATGAGCAGTTCTTC
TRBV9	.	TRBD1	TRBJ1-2	CASSEQGRPYGYTF	TGTGCCAGCAGCGAACAGGGGCGACCCTATGGCTACACCTTC
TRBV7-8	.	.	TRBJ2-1	CASSPFGSEDRNEQFF	TGTGCCAGCAGCCCCTTCGGGAGTGAGGACCGGAATGAGCAGTTCTTC
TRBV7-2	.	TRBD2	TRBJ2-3	CASSLKVAPSGRFTDTQYF	TGTGCCAGCAGCTTAAAAGTCGCCCCTAGCGGTCGTTTCACAGATACGCAGTATTTT
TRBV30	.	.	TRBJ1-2	CAWSIRPADGYTF	TGTGCCTGGAGTATCCGGCCTGCCGATGGCTACACCTTC
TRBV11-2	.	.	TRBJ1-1	CASSLPPMNTEAFF	TGTGCCAGCAGCTTACCTCCTATGAACACTGAAGCTTTCTTT
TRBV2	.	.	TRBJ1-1	CASTQLLNTEAFF	TGTGCCAGCACCCAACTTTTGAACACTGAAGCTTTCTTT
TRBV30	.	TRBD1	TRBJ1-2	CAGQDLYGYTF	TGTGCCGGACAGGATCTATATGGCTACACCTTC
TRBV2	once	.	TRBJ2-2	CASSEAQAGELFF	TGTGCCAGCAGTGAAGCGCAGGCCGGGGAGCTGTTTTTT
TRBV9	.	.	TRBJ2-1	CASSVVGGVQFF	TGTGCCAGCAGCGTAGTTGGAGGGGTGCAGTTCTTC
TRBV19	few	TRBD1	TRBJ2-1	CASTPLRDRGSYNEQFF	TGTGCCAGTACCCCCCTTAGGGACAGGGGTTCCTACAATGAGCAGTTCTTC
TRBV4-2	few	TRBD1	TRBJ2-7	CASSQVSGQEVYF	TGTGCCAGCAGCCAAGTGTCAGGACAGGAGGTGTACTTC
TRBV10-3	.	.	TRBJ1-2	CAISEEGNYGYTF	TGTGCCATCAGTGAGGAGGGTAACTATGGCTACACCTTC
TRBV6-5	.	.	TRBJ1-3	CASSSTPRNTIYF	TGTGCCAGCAGTAGCACGCCCAGAAACACCATATATTTT
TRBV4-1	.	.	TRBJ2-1	CASSFEPGRGGDEQFF	TGCGCCAGCAGCTTTGAGCCGGGACGTGGGGGAGATGAGCAGTTCTTC
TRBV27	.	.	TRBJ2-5	CASSSLLGGPGSSETQYF	TGTGCCAGCAGTTCCCTCTTGGGGGGCCCAGGGTCCTCAGAGACCCAGTACTTC
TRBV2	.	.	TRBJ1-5	CASSQESPGNQPQHF	TGTGCCAGCAGTCAGGAGAGCCCGGGCAATCAGCCCCAGCATTTT
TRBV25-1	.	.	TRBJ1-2	CASSPGYLAGYTF	TGTGCCAGCAGTCCAGGGTATCTGGCTGGCTACACCTTC
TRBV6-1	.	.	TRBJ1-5	CASNPGTPGRQPQHF	TGTGCCAGCAACCCCGGGACACCCGGGCGACAGCCCCAGCATTTT
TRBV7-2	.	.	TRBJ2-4	CASRGGIADIQYF	TGTGCCAGCAGGGGGGGAATTGCCGACATTCAGTACTTC
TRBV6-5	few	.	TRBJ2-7	CASRILAF	TGTGCCAGCAGAATACTAGCATTC
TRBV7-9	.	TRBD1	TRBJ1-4	CASKPGGGEKLFF	TGTGCCAGCAAACCAGGGGGTGGTGAAAAACTGTTTTTT
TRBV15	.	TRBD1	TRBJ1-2	CATSRGEDRVSNNYGYTF	TGTGCCACCAGCAGAGGGGAGGACAGGGTCTCTAATAACTATGGCTACACCTTC
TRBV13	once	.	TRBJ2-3	CASSLEGGGTDTQYF	TGTGCCAGCAGCTTAGAGGGGGGGGGCACAGATACGCAGTATTTT